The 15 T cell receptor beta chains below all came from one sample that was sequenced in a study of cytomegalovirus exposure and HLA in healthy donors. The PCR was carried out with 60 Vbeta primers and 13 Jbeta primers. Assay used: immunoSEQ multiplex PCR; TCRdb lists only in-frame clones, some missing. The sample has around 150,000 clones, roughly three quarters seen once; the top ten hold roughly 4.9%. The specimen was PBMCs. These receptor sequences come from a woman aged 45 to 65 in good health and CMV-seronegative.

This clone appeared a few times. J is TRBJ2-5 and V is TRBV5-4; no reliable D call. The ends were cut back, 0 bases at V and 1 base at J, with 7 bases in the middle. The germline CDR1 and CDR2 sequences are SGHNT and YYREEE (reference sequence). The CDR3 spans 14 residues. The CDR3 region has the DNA TGTGCCAGCAGCTTGGAGACATTCCAAGAGACCCAGTACTTC. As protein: CASSLETFQETQYF.

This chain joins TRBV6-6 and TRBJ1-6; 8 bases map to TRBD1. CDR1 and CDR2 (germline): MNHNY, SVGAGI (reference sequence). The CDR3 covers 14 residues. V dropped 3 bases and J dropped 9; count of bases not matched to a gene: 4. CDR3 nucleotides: TGTGCCAGCAGTTATCCGGACAGGGCTTCACCCCTCCACTTT. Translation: CASSYPDRASPLHF.

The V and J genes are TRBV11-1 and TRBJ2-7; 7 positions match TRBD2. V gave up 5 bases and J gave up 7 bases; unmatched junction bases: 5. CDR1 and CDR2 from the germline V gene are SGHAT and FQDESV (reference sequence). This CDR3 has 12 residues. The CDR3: CASSHGGREQYF. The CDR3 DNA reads TGTGCCAGCAGCCACGGGGGGAGAGAGCAGTACTTC.

The CDR3 here is CASRPGLAGDLYNEQFF. The DNA of the CDR3 is TGTGCCAGCAGGCCAGGACTAGCGGGGGACCTCTACAATGAGCAGTTCTTC. The V and J genes are TRBV7-8 and TRBJ2-1, with TRBD2 matching over 13 bases. Germline-derived CDR1 and CDR2 are SGHVS and FQNEAQ. V lost 6 bases and J lost 3; bases outside the gene matches: 8. The CDR3 covers 17 residues. Full variable domain (missing parts from reference TRBV7-8 and TRBJ2-1): GAGVSQSPRYKVAKRGQDVALRCDPISGHVSLFWYQQALGQGPEFLTYFQNEAQLDKSGLPSDRFFAERPEGSVSTLKIQRTQQEDSAVYLCASRPGLAGDLYNEQFFGPGTRLTVL.

In nucleotides, the CDR3 is TGTGCCAGCAGCTTAGCGACGGAGACGGCGCAGTTCTTC. Its translation is CASSLATETAQFF. J is TRBJ2-1 and V is TRBV7-6; D remains unclear. This CDR3 spans 13 amino acids. The ends were cut back, 0 bases at V and 12 bases at J, with 12 bases in the middle. The germline CDR1 and CDR2 sequences are SGHVS and FNYEAQ.

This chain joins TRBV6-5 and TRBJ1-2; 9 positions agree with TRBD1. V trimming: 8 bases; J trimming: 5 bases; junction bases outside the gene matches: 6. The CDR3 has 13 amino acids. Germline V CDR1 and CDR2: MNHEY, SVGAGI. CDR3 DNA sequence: TGTGCCAGCGCTCCGGGACAGGGATATGGCTACACCTTC. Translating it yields CASAPGQGYGYTF.

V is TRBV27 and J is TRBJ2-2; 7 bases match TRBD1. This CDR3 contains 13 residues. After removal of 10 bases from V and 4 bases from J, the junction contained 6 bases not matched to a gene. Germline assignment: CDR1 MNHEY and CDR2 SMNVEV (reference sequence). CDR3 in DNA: TGTGCCACCAGGGACAGTCCCACCGGGGAGCTGTTTTTT. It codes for CATRDSPTGELFF.

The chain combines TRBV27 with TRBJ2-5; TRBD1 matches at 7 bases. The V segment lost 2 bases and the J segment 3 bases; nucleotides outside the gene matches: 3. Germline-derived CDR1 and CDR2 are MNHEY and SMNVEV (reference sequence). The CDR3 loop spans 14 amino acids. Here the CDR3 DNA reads TGTGCCAGCAGTTTAAGGGGACAGAAAGAGACCCAGTACTTC. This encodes CASSLRGQKETQYF.

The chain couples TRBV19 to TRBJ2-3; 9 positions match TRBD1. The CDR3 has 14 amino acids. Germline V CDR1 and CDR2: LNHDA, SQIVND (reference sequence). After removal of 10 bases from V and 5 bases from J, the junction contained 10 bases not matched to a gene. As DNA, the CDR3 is TGTGCCACCCAGACAGGGGGTCGTAAAGATACGCAGTATTTT. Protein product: CATQTGGRKDTQYF.

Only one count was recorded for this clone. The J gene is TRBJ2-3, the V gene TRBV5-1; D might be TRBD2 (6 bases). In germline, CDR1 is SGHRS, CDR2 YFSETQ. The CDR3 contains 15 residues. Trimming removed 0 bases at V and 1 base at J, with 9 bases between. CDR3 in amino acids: CASSLVGGRTDTQYF. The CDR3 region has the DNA TGCGCCAGCAGCTTGGTGGGGGGACGCACAGATACGCAGTATTTT.

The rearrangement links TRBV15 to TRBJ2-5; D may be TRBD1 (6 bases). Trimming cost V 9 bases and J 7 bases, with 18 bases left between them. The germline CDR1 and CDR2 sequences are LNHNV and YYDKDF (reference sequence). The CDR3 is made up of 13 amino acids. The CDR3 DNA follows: TGTGCCACAGGACAGCACCAAAGAGGGACCCAGTACTTC. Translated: CATGQHQRGTQYF.

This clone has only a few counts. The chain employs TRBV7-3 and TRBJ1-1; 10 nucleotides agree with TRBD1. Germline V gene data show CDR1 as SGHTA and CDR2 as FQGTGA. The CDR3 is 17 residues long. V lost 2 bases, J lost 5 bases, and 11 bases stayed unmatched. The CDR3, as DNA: TGTGCCAGCAGCTTAGGGGGACAGGGGTTTATAAGGACTGAAGCTTTCTTT. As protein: CASSLGGQGFIRTEAFF. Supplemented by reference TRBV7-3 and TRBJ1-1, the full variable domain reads GAGVSQTPSNKVTEKGKYVELRCDPISGHTALYWYRQSLGQGPEFLIYFQGTGAADDSGLPNDRFFAVRPEGSVSTLKIQRTERGDSAVYLCASSLGGQGFIRTEAFFGQGTRLTVV.

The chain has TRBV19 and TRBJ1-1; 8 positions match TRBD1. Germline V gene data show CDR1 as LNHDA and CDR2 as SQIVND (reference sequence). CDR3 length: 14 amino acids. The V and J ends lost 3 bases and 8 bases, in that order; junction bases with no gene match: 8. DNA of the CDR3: TGTGCCAGTAGTATCGATCTCCGGGACAGGGAAGCTTTCTTT. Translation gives CASSIDLRDREAFF.

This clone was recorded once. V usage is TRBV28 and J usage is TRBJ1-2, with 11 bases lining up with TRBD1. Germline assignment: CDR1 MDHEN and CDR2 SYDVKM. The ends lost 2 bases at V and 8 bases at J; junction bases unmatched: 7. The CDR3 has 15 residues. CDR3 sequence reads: CASSLEGTGGRGYTF. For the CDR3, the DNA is TGTGCCAGCAGTTTAGAAGGGACAGGGGGAAGAGGCTACACCTTC.

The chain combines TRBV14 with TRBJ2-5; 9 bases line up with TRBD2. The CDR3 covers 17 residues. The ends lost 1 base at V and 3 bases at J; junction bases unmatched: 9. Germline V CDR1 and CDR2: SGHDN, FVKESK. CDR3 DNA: TGTGCCAGCAGCCAAGTAGCGGGGGCTATGGGAGAAGAGACCCAGTACTTC. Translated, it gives CASSQVAGAMGEETQYF.